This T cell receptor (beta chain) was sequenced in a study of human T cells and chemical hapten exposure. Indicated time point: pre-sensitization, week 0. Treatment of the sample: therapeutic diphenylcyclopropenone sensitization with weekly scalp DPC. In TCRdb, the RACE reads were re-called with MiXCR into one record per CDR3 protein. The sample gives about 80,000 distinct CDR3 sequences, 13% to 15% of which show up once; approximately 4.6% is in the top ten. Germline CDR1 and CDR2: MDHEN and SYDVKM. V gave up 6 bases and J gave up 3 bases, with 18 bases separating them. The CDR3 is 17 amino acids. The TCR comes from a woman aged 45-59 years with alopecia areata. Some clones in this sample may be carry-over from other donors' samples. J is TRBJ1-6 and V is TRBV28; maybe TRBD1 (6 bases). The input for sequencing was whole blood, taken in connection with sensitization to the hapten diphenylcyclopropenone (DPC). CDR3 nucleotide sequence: TGTGCCAGCAGACGCAATAACCTACAGGGCTATAATTCACCCCTCCACTTT. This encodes CASRRNNLQGYNSPLHF.